The rows below give T cell receptor beta chains drawn from one sample of a study of CD8+CD57+ T cells in acquired aplastic anemia. Each CDR3 protein is one row after TCRdb ran MiXCR on the reads. The sample includes about 35,000 distinct CDR3 sequences, around 82% of them seen just once. The material sequenced was sorted CD4+, CD8+, or CD8+CD57+ T cells (not recorded which) from PBMCs. Source of these receptors: a human donor in good health, serving as a control. Both conserved end residues are trimmed from each CDR3. The order of the fields is J gene, D gene, V gene, CDR3 protein. A D gene is named only where the DNA matches it firmly.

j_gene: TRBJ2-1; d_gene: TRBD1; v_gene: TRBV20-1; CDR3aa: SAPTGTGTNEQF
j_gene: TRBJ1-1; d_gene: NA; v_gene: TRBV7-9; CDR3aa: ASIGGWDTEAF
j_gene: TRBJ1-2; d_gene: NA; v_gene: TRBV29-1; CDR3aa: SVVEINYGYT
j_gene: TRBJ2-7; d_gene: NA; v_gene: TRBV5-1; CDR3aa: ASSLAPPSYEQY
j_gene: TRBJ2-3; d_gene: TRBD1; v_gene: TRBV11-1; CDR3aa: ASSLHRDRGSQGGQY
j_gene: TRBJ2-7; d_gene: TRBD1; v_gene: TRBV10-3; CDR3aa: AISRGQGIYEQY
j_gene: TRBJ1-1; d_gene: NA; v_gene: TRBV2; CDR3aa: ASSAGRGNTEAF
j_gene: TRBJ2-3; d_gene: TRBD1; v_gene: TRBV11-1; CDR3aa: ASSPDRAKTDTQY
j_gene: TRBJ1-5; d_gene: TRBD1; v_gene: TRBV24-1; CDR3aa: ATKEGAVQPQH
j_gene: TRBJ1-2; d_gene: NA; v_gene: TRBV12-3/TRBV12-4; CDR3aa: ASSLRDGRPPWGYT
j_gene: TRBJ2-3; d_gene: NA; v_gene: TRBV2; CDR3aa: ASKEGSPTDTQY
j_gene: TRBJ2-5; d_gene: NA; v_gene: TRBV7-3; CDR3aa: ASSSGNKETQY
j_gene: TRBJ2-7; d_gene: TRBD2; v_gene: TRBV7-3; CDR3aa: ASSLSGGAYEQY
j_gene: TRBJ2-5; d_gene: NA; v_gene: TRBV2; CDR3aa: ASSTLQETQY
j_gene: TRBJ2-1; d_gene: NA; v_gene: TRBV24-1; CDR3aa: ATSEGQSNEQF
j_gene: TRBJ2-3; d_gene: TRBD2; v_gene: TRBV24-1; CDR3aa: ATSDTQRERNTDTQY
j_gene: TRBJ1-6; d_gene: NA; v_gene: TRBV19; CDR3aa: ASSTRTAPDSPLH
j_gene: TRBJ2-2; d_gene: NA; v_gene: TRBV25-1; CDR3aa: ASRGPNLNTGELF
j_gene: TRBJ2-1; d_gene: NA; v_gene: TRBV2; CDR3aa: ASKVRASSSDEQF
j_gene: TRBJ1-2; d_gene: TRBD1; v_gene: TRBV29-1; CDR3aa: SVRGGQGVTNYGYT
j_gene: TRBJ1-5; d_gene: NA; v_gene: TRBV2; CDR3aa: ASSEGDEHQPQH
j_gene: TRBJ2-3; d_gene: NA; v_gene: TRBV7-2; CDR3aa: ASSLTRGQY
j_gene: TRBJ1-5; d_gene: NA; v_gene: TRBV6-2/TRBV6-3; CDR3aa: ASSYSENQPQH
j_gene: TRBJ1-2; d_gene: TRBD1; v_gene: TRBV7-2; CDR3aa: ASSFQGERGPGYT
j_gene: TRBJ2-7; d_gene: NA; v_gene: TRBV29-1; CDR3aa: SVGPTSDEQY